This TCR beta chain is drawn from a study of shared clonotypes between healthy human individuals. The sample holds a few counts of this clone. Its antigen is still unknown. V dropped 6 bases and J dropped 7; count of bases not matched to a gene: 6. CDR1 is LNHDA and CDR2 is SQIVND in the germline V gene (reference sequence). This CDR3 contains 14 residues. Points from the study as a whole: The study generally estimated greater richness for naive than memory subsets.

Profiling relied on immunoSEQ multiplex PCR, and the TCRdb table lists in-frame clones only, not all of them. The sample shows fewer than 3 million clones, 92% of them seen only once. The TCR sequence derives from a man younger than 35 in good health. Some clones in this sample may be carry-over from other donors' samples. The specimen sequenced was naive CD4+ T cells from PBMCs. The subset denotes: CD45RA+ positively selected. The chain combines TRBV19 with TRBJ2-1, with 10 bases that match TRBD2. The DNA of the CDR3 is TGTGCCAGTAGATGGGTTAGCGGGAGGAATGAGCAGTTCTTC. It yields the protein CASRWVSGRNEQFF. The whole variable domain, filled in from reference TRBV19 and TRBJ2-1, reads DGGITQSPKYLFRKEGQNVTLSCEQNLNHDAMYWYRQDPGQGLRLIYYSQIVNDFQKGDIAEGYSVSREKKESFPLTVTSAQKNPTAFYLCASRWVSGRNEQFFGPGTRLTVL.